The TCR beta chain described here comes from a study of blood T cell repertoires in COVID-19 (dated by TCRdb to the early 2020s). For the study in its entirety: Samples covering the acute and convalescent phases of COVID-19 were provided by collaborators in the United States, Italy and Spain. The material from the prospective study consisted of cDNA or gDNA derived from T cells, B-cell-depleted T cells, or PBMCs. Subjects who had been exposed to COVID-19, were actively infected with it, or had recovered from it provided the deeply sampled blood TCRbeta repertoires that made up the dataset. A freely available public database, intended as a resource for researchers studying the immune response to SARS-CoV-2, is where the repertoires were released. The samples were drawn from the first 160 participants of the ongoing ImmuneRACE study and from 950 to 1,500 subjects provided by 6 global collaborators. A de-identified subject ID, COVID-19 status, age in years and sex were almost always included in the sample metadata. Where available, HLA class I and class II types were taken from metadata supplied by the sample provider and were not determined by assay-based typing.

Whole blood was collected in K2EDTA tubes by collaborating institutions according to the institutions' own protocols. Collaborator samples were shipped for TCRbeta analysis as frozen whole blood, isolated PBMCs, or DNA extracted from either sample type. In the case of this clone: The clone's antigen remains unknown. Qualities for individual bases were not recorded, and no much larger clone is one base off.

What the research found in general, with its limitations: How much clinical and demographic metadata was included differed by source and by participant, and the metadata was provided uncurated.

From V the trimming removes 4 bases and from J it removes 6 bases, while the gene matches leave 4 bases of the junction unaccounted for. From the cysteine through the phenylalanine, the CDR3 covers 15 amino acids. This entry keeps only the CDR3 DNA: 45 bases, framed from base 1. The germline V gene gives CDR1 as SGHRS and CDR2 as YFSETQ. TCRbeta CDR3 regions were amplified from genomic DNA by means of the immunoSEQ Assay, a bias-controlled multiplex PCR. Per the original workflow: The number of nucleated cells in each sample was estimated from the amplification of reference gene primers within the assay. To quantify the absolute abundance of each unique TCRbeta CDR3 rearrangement, sequence reads were collapsed and filtered. For each sample, productive Simpson clonality was calculated as the square root of Simpson's diversity index across productive rearrangements. In TCRdb, the immuneACCESS table is reduced to in-frame sequences with V and J assigned. These tables do not hold every clone; where another copy was compared, an unresolved V gene accounts for under half, and the others remain unexplained. D and trimming come from the DNA, and the V and J calls and clone size come from that table. The sample table contains tens of thousands of clones; only one count was recorded for 90% of them. In total, the top ten clones hold approximately 16% of the sample.

Sequencing input: peripheral blood. This receptor chain uses TRBV5-1 and TRBJ2-1; 13 bases in the middle match TRBD2. The receptor's source is an elderly woman with active or convalescent COVID-19. The DNA is as follows: TGCGCCAGCAGCGCTACTAGCGGGGGGGGCAATGAGCAGTTCTTC. Translated, it gives CASSATSGGGNEQFF.